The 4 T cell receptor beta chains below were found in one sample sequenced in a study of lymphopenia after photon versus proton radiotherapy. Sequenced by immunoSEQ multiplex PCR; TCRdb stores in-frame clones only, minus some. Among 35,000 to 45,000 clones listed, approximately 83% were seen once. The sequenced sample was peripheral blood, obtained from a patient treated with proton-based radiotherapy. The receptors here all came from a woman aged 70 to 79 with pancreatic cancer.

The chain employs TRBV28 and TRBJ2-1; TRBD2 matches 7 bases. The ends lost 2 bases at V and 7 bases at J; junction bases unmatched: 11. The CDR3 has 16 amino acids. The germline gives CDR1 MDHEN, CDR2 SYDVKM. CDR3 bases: TGTGCCAGCAGTTTACAGGCGGGAGCCACGGGTAATGAGCAGTTCTTC. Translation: CASSLQAGATGNEQFF.

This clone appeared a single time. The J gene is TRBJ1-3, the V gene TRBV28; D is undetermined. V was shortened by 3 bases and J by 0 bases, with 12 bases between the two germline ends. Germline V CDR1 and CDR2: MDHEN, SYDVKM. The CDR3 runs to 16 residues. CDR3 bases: TGTGCCAGCAGTTTTACGGAGAAAGCCTCTGGAAACACCATATATTTT. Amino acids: CASSFTEKASGNTIYF.

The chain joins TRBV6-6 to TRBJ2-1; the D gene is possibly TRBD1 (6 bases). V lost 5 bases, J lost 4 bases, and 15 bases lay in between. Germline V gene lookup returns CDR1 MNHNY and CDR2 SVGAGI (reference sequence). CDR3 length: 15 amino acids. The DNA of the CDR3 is TGTGCCAGCAGTGACCCGACAGGTGGATACAATGAGCAGTTCTTC. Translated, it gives CASSDPTGGYNEQFF.

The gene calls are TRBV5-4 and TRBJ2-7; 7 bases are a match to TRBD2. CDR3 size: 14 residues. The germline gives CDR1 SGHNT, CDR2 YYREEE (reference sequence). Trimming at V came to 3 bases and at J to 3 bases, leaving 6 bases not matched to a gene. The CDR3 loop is CASSWGGVFYEQYF. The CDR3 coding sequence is TGTGCCAGCAGCTGGGGGGGAGTGTTCTACGAGCAGTACTTC.